Each of the 9 T cell receptor beta chains below was sequenced from the same sample in a study of blood T cell repertoires in COVID-19. Clones were sequenced by immunoSEQ multiplex PCR, and TCRdb holds only the in-frame ones, with some missing. Found here are about 190,000 clones, approximately 85% of them singletons; the top ten hold about 5%. Input material: peripheral blood. All receptors come from a woman aged 80 or older with acute or convalescent COVID-19.

The DNA of the CDR3 is TGTGCCAGCAGCTTAGATTCAAACTACGAGCAGTACTTC. It codes for CASSLDSNYEQYF. The chain carries TRBV7-2 and TRBJ2-7; D remains ambiguous. V was cut by 1 base and J by 3 bases, with 7 bases left in between. The germline CDR1 and CDR2 sequences are SGHTA and FQGNSA. CDR3 size: 13 residues.

The chain combines TRBV11-2 with TRBJ2-3; 10 nucleotides match TRBD2. With 0 bases clipped from V and 7 bases from J, the junction kept 19 bases outside the gene matches. The CDR3 runs to 20 residues. The germline V gene encodes CDR1 SGHAT and CDR2 FQNNGV. CDR3 nucleotide sequence: TGTGCCAGCAGCTTAGATCCTCCGTCTAGCGGGAGACGGAGGGGGTATACGCAGTATTTT. Encoded protein: CASSLDPPSSGRRRGYTQYF. Complete variable domain (other parts from reference TRBV11-2 and TRBJ2-3): EAGVAQSPRYKIIEKRQSVAFWCNPISGHATLYWYQQILGQGPKLLIQFQNNGVVDDSQLPKDRFSAERLKGVDSTLKIQPAKLEDSAVYLCASSLDPPSSGRRRGYTQYFGPGTRLTVL.

This clone was seen only a few times. The J gene is TRBJ2-1, the V gene TRBV20-1; D might be TRBD1 (5 bases). The V gene lost 7 bases and the J gene lost 11 bases, with 15 bases spanning the gap. The CDR3 contains 11 residues. Per the germline V gene, CDR1 is DFQATT and CDR2 is SNEGSKA (reference sequence). The CDR3 spells CSGGTGDKQFF. CDR3 sequence (DNA): TGCAGTGGGGGTACAGGAGACAAGCAGTTCTTC.

The rearrangement joins TRBV11-2 to TRBJ1-2, with 9 positions matching TRBD1. Trimming cost V 4 bases and J 4 bases; bases outside gene matches: 7. The CDR3 sequence is 15 residues long. The germline gives CDR1 SGHAT, CDR2 FQNNGV. The CDR3 nucleotides read TGTGCCAGCAGCTCCCCGGGACAGGGCCTCTATGGCTACACCTTC. Residues: CASSSPGQGLYGYTF.

The chain uses TRBV6-5 and TRBJ2-7; 12 bases are a match to TRBD2. The CDR3 is made up of 15 amino acids. Germline V gives CDR1 MNHEY, CDR2 SVGAGI. Trimming took 8 bases from V and 3 from J; bases not matched to a gene: 8. The CDR3 loop reads CASSRGTSGLYEQYF. CDR3 nucleotides: TGTGCCAGCTCCCGGGGGACTAGCGGGCTCTACGAGCAGTACTTC.

The rearrangement links TRBV20-1 to TRBJ2-7; D call uncertain. The CDR3 totals 11 residues. V lost 0 bases, J lost 5 bases, and 5 bases lay in between. Germline V gene sequence: CDR1 DFQATT, CDR2 SNEGSKA (reference sequence). CDR3 in amino acids: CSARDFNEQYF. The CDR3 coding sequence is TGCAGTGCTAGAGATTTTAACGAGCAGTACTTC.

The chain couples TRBV3-1 (or the pseudogene TRBV3-2) to TRBJ2-7; possibly TRBD1 for D (7 bases). The CDR3 covers 14 residues. The V gene's germline CDR1 is LGHDT and CDR2 YNNKEL (reference sequence). V was clipped by 5 bases and J by 2 bases, with 13 bases between them. The CDR3, as DNA: TGTGCCAGCAGCTATTCAGGGGGGCCCTACGAGCAGTACTTC. Amino acids: CASSYSGGPYEQYF.

The chain combines TRBV5-6 with TRBJ2-1; the D gene is possibly TRBD1 (6 bases). Trimming shortened V by 0 bases and J by 10 bases, and 14 bases separated the two germline ends. Germline CDR1 reads SGHDT; CDR2 reads YYEEEE. CDR3 length: 14 amino acids. CDR3 in amino acids: CASSLEQGSWEQFF. In nucleotides, the CDR3 is TGTGCCAGCAGCTTGGAGCAGGGGTCATGGGAGCAGTTCTTC.

The V call is TRBV9, the J call TRBJ2-1; 7 bases align to TRBD2. The CDR3 runs to 15 residues. V lost 2 bases, J lost 2 bases, and 4 bases stayed unmatched. Germline V lookup: CDR1 SGDLS, CDR2 YYNGEE. The CDR3 nucleotides are TGTGCCAGCAGCGTCCGGCGGGAGCCCTACAATGAGCAGTTCTTC. Its translation: CASSVRREPYNEQFF. Combining the CDR3 with reference TRBV9 and TRBJ2-1 gives the whole variable domain DSGVTQTPKHLITATGQRVTLRCSPRSGDLSVYWYQQSLDQGLQFLIQYYNGEERAKGNILERFSAQQFPDLHSELNLSSLELGDSALYFCASSVRREPYNEQFFGPGTRLTVL.